This is a list of T cell receptor beta chains from one sample in a study of T cell changes during pregnancy in multiple sclerosis. The data were produced by immunoSEQ multiplex PCR, yet TCRdb's version contains in-frame clones alone and is incomplete. The table has some 100,000 clones, around nine tenths seen once; the top ten hold approximately 1.2%. Sequencing used peripheral blood, obtained in the second trimester of pregnancy. The receptor source for this set is a female donor with multiple sclerosis, enrolled in a pregnancy study. Both conserved end residues are part of each CDR3. D genes are given only for firm matches. The size field is filled for only some rows; it gives once, few, many or a size class.

size	D	V	J	DNA	CDR3
NA	TRBD1	TRBV5-6	TRBJ1-1	TGTGCCAGCAGCATTGACAGGGGAACTGAAGCTTTCTTT	CASSIDRGTEAFF
NA	TRBD2	TRBV10-2	TRBJ2-1	TGCGCCAGCAGTGAACTAGCGGGAGGGGTCTACAATGAGCAGTTCTTC	CASSELAGGVYNEQFF
NA	TRBD2	TRBV30	TRBJ2-1	TGTGCCTGGATGGCGGGGGACTACAATGAGCAGTTCTTC	CAWMAGDYNEQFF
NA	NA	TRBV2	TRBJ1-2	TGTGCCAGCAGTCCAGGGCTCCGGGTTATGGGATATGGCTACACCTTC	CASSPGLRVMGYGYTF
NA	TRBD1	TRBV4-2	TRBJ1-4	TGTGCCAGCAGCCTCGGGACAGGGCGAGAGGAAAAACTGTTTTTT	CASSLGTGREEKLFF
once	NA	TRBV19	TRBJ2-3	TGTGCCAGTAGTATTATAGGGGAGGAGGATACGCAGTATTTT	CASSIIGEEDTQYF
NA	NA	TRBV29-1	TRBJ2-3	TGCAGCGTTGAAAAGACTAGCACAGATACGCAGTATTTT	CSVEKTSTDTQYF
NA	NA	TRBV14	TRBJ1-2	TGTGCCAGCAGCCAAGTCATAGCGTATGGCTACACCTTC	CASSQVIAYGYTF
NA	NA	TRBV9	TRBJ1-3	TGTGCCAGCAGCCGGGGGGCGCCTGGAAACACCATATATTTT	CASSRGAPGNTIYF
NA	TRBD1	TRBV9	TRBJ1-4	TGTGCCAGCAGCCCCGGGACAGGGAATGAAAAACTGTTTTTT	CASSPGTGNEKLFF
NA	NA	TRBV19	TRBJ2-1	TGTGCCAGTAGCTTCCGAGCCTACAATGAGCAGTTCTTC	CASSFRAYNEQFF
NA	NA	TRBV20-1	TRBJ1-1	TGCAGTGCTAGAGAAACAGGATCCGCTTTCTTT	CSARETGSAFF
NA	NA	TRBV2	TRBJ2-3	TGTGCCAGCAGTGAGGAAGCGGGTAGCACAGATACGCAGTATTTT	CASSEEAGSTDTQYF
NA	TRBD2	TRBV7-2	TRBJ2-3	TGTGCCAGCAGCCCTCGGACTAGCGGGGGGAGTACAGATACGCAGTATTTT	CASSPRTSGGSTDTQYF
once	TRBD1	TRBV6-4	TRBJ2-1	TGTGCCAGCACCCCCGGGACAGGGGGTCACAATGAGCAGTTCTTC	CASTPGTGGHNEQFF
NA	NA	TRBV7-2	TRBJ2-7	TGTGCCAGCAGCCGGTTTGGCGGGCCCTACGAGCAGTACTTC	CASSRFGGPYEQYF
NA	NA	TRBV28	TRBJ2-7	TGTGCCAGCAGTTTATGGGTGAGCGAGCAGTACTTC	CASSLWVSEQYF
NA	TRBD2	TRBV5-1	TRBJ2-7	TGCGCCAGCAGCCGACTTGAGAAGCGGGGGGCCTACGAGCAGTACTTC	CASSRLEKRGAYEQYF
NA	TRBD1	TRBV6-5	TRBJ1-5	TGTGCCAGCAGGGACAGGGATCATAGCAATCAGCCCCAGCATTTT	CASRDRDHSNQPQHF
once	NA	TRBV6-6	TRBJ1-4	TGTGCCAGCAGTTACTCGACAGGAGAAAAACTGTTTTTT	CASSYSTGEKLFF
NA	TRBD2	TRBV28	TRBJ2-3	TGTGCCAGCAGTTTCTACGCCGGCGGGGGAACGCAGTATTTT	CASSFYAGGGTQYF
NA	TRBD1	TRBV7-9	TRBJ2-5	TGTGCCAGCAGCATAACACAGGGGGAGACCCAGTACTTC	CASSITQGETQYF
once	TRBD1	TRBV18	TRBJ1-4	TGTGCCAGCTCGGGGACAGTGGCAACTAATGAAAAACTGTTTTTT	CASSGTVATNEKLFF
NA	NA	TRBV7-3	TRBJ2-1	TGTGCCAGCAGCATAGGGGGGGTTAATGAGCAGTTCTTC	CASSIGGVNEQFF
once	TRBD1	TRBV5-1	TRBJ2-1	TGCGCCAGCAGCGCATGGGACAGACCCTACAATGAGCAGTTCTTC	CASSAWDRPYNEQFF
NA	TRBD2	TRBV5-1	TRBJ2-3	TGCGCCAGCAGCTTGGAATTCCGGGACTACACAGATACGCAGTATTTT	CASSLEFRDYTDTQYF
NA	NA	TRBV2	TRBJ1-2	TGTGCCAGCAGTGATGCTAGGGAGAACTATGGCTACACCTTC	CASSDARENYGYTF
NA	NA	TRBV30	TRBJ1-6	TGTGCCTGGAGGGACCCGGGGTTCAATTCACCCCTCCACTTT	CAWRDPGFNSPLHF
NA	TRBD2	TRBV5-1	TRBJ2-3	TGCGCCAGCAGCTTGGAGGAGGGAGCGGGGGGGCATCAAGATACGCAGTATTTT	CASSLEEGAGGHQDTQYF
NA	NA	TRBV7-2	TRBJ2-2	TGTGCCAGCAGTTCCGGCGGAGGTTTTGTTGGCGGGGAGCTGTTTTTT	CASSSGGGFVGGELFF
NA	NA	TRBV29-1	TRBJ2-7	TGCAGCGTTGTTGGTAGAGGCTCCTACGAGCAGTACTTC	CSVVGRGSYEQYF
NA	TRBD1	TRBV28	TRBJ1-6	TGTGCCGTACCGGGACAGGGGGATTCACCCCTCCACTTT	CAVPGQGDSPLHF
NA	NA	TRBV7-9	TRBJ1-4	TGTGCCAGCAGCTTAGTTGGAGGGAACGAAAAACTGTTTTTT	CASSLVGGNEKLFF
NA	NA	TRBV19	TRBJ2-2	TGTGCCAGTAGTCCGTTCATAGCGAGCGGGGAGCTGTTTTTT	CASSPFIASGELFF
NA	NA	TRBV10-3	TRBJ2-1	TGTGCCATCAGTGAGGGGGGGTACAATGAGCAGTTCTTC	CAISEGGYNEQFF
NA	TRBD2	TRBV18	TRBJ2-3	TGTGCCAGCTCAAAAGCGGGGGGCCGAAGCACAGATACGCAGTATTTT	CASSKAGGRSTDTQYF
NA	TRBD1	TRBV27	TRBJ1-2	TGTGCCAGCAGTTTATTCCCCCTTAGACAGGGGCATGATGGCTACACCTTC	CASSLFPLRQGHDGYTF